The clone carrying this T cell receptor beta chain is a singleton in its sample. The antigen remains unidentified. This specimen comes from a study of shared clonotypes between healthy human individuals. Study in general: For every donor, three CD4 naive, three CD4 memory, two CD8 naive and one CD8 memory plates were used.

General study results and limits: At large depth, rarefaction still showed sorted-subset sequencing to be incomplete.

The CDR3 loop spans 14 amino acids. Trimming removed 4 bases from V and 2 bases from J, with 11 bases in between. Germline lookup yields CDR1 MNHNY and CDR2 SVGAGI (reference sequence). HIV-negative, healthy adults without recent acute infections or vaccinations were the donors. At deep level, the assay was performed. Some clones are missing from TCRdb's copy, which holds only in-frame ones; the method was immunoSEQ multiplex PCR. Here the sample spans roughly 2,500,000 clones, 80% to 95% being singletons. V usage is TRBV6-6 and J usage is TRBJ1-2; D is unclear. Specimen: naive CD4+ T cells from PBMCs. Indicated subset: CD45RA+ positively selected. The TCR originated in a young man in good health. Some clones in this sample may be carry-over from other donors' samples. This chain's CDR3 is CASSSTGVNYGYTF. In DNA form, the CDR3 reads TGTGCCAGCAGTTCGACCGGGGTCAACTATGGCTACACCTTC.